The present entry profiles one T cell receptor (beta chain) with its context. This sample stems from a study of Tregs in tolerant kidney transplant recipients. Clones were read by immunoSEQ multiplex PCR, and TCRdb kept only the in-frame ones, dropping some. The table records about 83,000 clones, roughly 98% of them present only once. The CDR3 has 14 amino acids. CDR1 and CDR2 (germline): SGHRS, YFSETQ. V lost 4 bases and J 5 bases, leaving 15 bases between the germline ends. The chain uses TRBV5-1 and TRBJ2-5; a possible D gene is TRBD2 (6 bases). This specimen was CD4+ T cells from blood, taken before the transplant. The source of this sequence is a human donor who received a combined kidney and bone marrow transplant. The CDR3 reads CASSPGTEGETQYF. The CDR3 DNA reads as TGCGCCAGCAGCCCAGGGACTGAGGGGGAGACCCAGTACTTC.